The text below deals with one T cell receptor (beta chain). Its antigen is not identified. A much bigger clone sits one base away, suggesting this may be a read error. Other DNA sequences of this sample code for an identical CDR3. Clones were sequenced by immunoSEQ multiplex PCR, and TCRdb holds only the in-frame ones, with some missing. In the table there are about a million clones, approximately 77% of which are singletons. This record belongs to a study of shared clonotypes between healthy human individuals. Study results and limitations: Memory subsets had estimated richness that was generally smaller than that of naive subsets. Non-shared clonotypes had lower generation probabilities than clonotypes shared by all four sorted-subset donors. The study drew on few donors, limiting represented genetic and exposure-history diversity.

The V gene lost 6 bases and the J gene lost 3 bases, with 3 bases spanning the gap. The CDR3 is 11 residues long. Per the germline V gene, CDR1 is MDHEN and CDR2 is SYDVKM. Source material: memory CD4+ T cells from PBMCs. Subset indicated: CD45RA-negative fraction. The receptor was derived from a man in his late teens or twenties in good health. Some clones in this sample may be carry-over from other donors' samples. The rearrangement links TRBV28 to TRBJ1-5; D is uncertain. The CDR3 is CASSNNQPQHF. The CDR3 coding sequence is TGTGCCAGCAGCAACAATCAGCCCCAGCATTTT. The full variable domain, with the rest looked up from reference TRBV28 and TRBJ1-5, is DVKVTQSSRYLVKRTGEKVFLECVQDMDHENMFWYRQDPGLGLRLIYFSYDVKMKEKGDIPEGYSVSREKKERFSLILESASTNQTSMYLCASSNNQPQHFGDGTRLSIL.